This TCR beta chain is from a study of blood T cell repertoires in COVID-19 (TCRdb year 2020). Regarding the complete study: The collaborator samples originated in the United States, Italy and Spain and spanned the acute and convalescent phases of COVID-19. The samples were drawn from the first 160 participants of the ongoing ImmuneRACE study and from roughly 1,300 subjects provided by 6 global collaborators. The prospective study material was composed of cDNA or gDNA derived from T cells, B-cell-depleted T cells, or PBMCs. Subjects who had been exposed to COVID-19, were actively infected with it, or had recovered from it provided the deeply sampled blood TCRbeta repertoires that made up the dataset. Nearly every sample came with metadata listing a de-identified subject ID, COVID-19 status, age in years and sex. A freely available public database, intended as a resource for researchers studying the immune response to SARS-CoV-2, is where the repertoires were released. Where available, HLA class I and class II types were taken from metadata supplied by the sample provider and were not determined by assay-based typing.

Whole blood was collected in K2EDTA tubes by collaborating institutions according to the institutions' own protocols. Collaborator samples were shipped for TCRbeta analysis as frozen whole blood, isolated PBMCs, or DNA extracted from either sample type. Details on this clone: Its antigen is still unknown. The input lacks base qualities; no much larger clone sits a single base away.

The immunoSEQ Assay, a bias-controlled multiplex PCR, was used to amplify TCRbeta CDR3 regions from genomic DNA. On the study's bioinformatics: The number of nucleated cells in each sample was estimated by amplification of reference gene primers within the assay. Sequence reads were collapsed and filtered to measure the absolute abundance of every unique TCRbeta CDR3 rearrangement. For each sample, productive Simpson clonality was calculated as the square root of Simpson's diversity index across productive rearrangements. As stored in TCRdb, this immuneACCESS dataset retains in-frame rearrangements with V and J assigned. A fraction of the clones does not appear; measured against another copy, unresolved V genes explain less than half of the discrepancy, and the remainder lacks a known reason. V and J calls and clone size come straight from that table; D and trimming were deduced from the DNA. Counted in this sample were about 110,000 clones; 87% of them appeared once. Around 5.1% of the sample rests with the top ten.

Overall results and qualifications from the work: The quantity of clinical and demographic metadata differed by source and by participant and was supplied without curation.

Compared with germline, V lacks 0 bases and J lacks 2 bases; bases without a gene match: 7. For CDR1 and CDR2, the germline V gene (reference sequence) lists LNHNV and YYDKDF. The CDR3, cysteine through phenylalanine, is 17 amino acids long. Only CDR3 DNA remains: 51 bases, in frame from the first base. The TCR originated in a human donor in a cohort sampled during active COVID-19. The V and J segments used are TRBV15 and TRBJ2-3, with 8 middle bases fitting TRBD2. Source material: peripheral blood. The CDR3: CATSRDEEAGDTDTQYF. The DNA is TGTGCCACCAGCAGAGATGAGGAAGCGGGGGACACAGATACGCAGTATTTT.